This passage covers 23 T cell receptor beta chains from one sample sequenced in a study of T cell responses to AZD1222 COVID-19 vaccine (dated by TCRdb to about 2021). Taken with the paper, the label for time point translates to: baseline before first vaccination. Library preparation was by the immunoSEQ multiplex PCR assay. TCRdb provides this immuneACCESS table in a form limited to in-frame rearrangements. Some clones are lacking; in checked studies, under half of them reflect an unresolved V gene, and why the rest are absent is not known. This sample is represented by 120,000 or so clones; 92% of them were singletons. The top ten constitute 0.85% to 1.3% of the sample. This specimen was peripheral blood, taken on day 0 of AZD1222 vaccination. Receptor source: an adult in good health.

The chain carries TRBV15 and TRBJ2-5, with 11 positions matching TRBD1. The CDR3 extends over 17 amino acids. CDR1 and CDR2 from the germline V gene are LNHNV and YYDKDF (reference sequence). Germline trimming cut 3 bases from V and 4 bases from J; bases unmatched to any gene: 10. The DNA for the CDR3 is TGTGCCACCAGCAGGGGAGGGGACAGGGGGATCAGAGAGACCCAGTACTTC. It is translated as CATSRGGDRGIRETQYF.

CDR3 nucleotide sequence: TGTGCCAGCAGCAAATCTAGGACAGGGGGCTCGGGGTGGGTCTCTTCACCCCTCCACTTT. Translating gives CASSKSRTGGSGWVSSPLHF. The rearrangement links TRBV21-1 to TRBJ1-6; TRBD1 is the table's D call, not checked against the DNA. TRBV21-1 is annotated as a pseudogene. The CDR3 has 20 residues.

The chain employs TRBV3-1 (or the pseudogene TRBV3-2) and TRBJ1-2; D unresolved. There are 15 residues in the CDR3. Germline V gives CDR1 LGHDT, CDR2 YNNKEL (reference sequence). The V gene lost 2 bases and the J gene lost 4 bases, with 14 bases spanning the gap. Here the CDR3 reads CASSQWGTGIYGYTF. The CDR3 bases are TGTGCCAGCAGCCAATGGGGTACGGGGATCTATGGCTACACCTTC.

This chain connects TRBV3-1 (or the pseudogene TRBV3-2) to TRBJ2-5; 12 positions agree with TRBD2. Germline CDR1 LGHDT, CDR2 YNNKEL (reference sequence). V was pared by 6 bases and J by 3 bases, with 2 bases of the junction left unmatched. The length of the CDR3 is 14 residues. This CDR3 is CASRTSGRKETQYF. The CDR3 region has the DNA TGTGCCAGCAGAACTAGCGGGAGGAAAGAGACCCAGTACTTC.

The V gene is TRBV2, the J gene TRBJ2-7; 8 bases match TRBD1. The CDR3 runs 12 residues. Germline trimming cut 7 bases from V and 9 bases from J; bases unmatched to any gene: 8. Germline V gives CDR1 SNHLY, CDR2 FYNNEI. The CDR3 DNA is TGTGCCAGCAAAGGACAGGGTAGGGGGCAGTACTTC. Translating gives CASKGQGRGQYF. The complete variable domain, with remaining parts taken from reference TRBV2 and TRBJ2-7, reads EPEVTQTPSHQVTQMGQEVILRCVPISNHLYFYWYRQILGQKVEFLVSFYNNEISEKSEIFDDQFSVERPDGSNFTLKIRSTKLEDSAMYFCASKGQGRGQYFGPGTRLTVT.

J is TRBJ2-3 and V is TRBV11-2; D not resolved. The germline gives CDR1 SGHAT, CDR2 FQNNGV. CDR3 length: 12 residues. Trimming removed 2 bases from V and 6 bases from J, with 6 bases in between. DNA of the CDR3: TGTGCCAGCAGCTTATGGGCCGATACGCAGTATTTT. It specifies CASSLWADTQYF.

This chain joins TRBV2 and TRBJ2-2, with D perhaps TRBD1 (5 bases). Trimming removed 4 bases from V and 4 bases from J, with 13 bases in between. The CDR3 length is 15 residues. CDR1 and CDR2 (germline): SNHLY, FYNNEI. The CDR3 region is CASSVGHRLTGELFF. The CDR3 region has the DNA TGTGCCAGCAGTGTGGGGCATCGACTCACCGGGGAGCTGTTTTTT.

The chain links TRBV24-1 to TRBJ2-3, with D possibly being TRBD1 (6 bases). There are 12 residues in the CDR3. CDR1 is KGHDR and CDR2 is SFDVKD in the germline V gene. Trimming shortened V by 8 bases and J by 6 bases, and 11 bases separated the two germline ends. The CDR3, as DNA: TGTGCCACCAACAGGGAAGGTGATACGCAGTATTTT. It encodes CATNREGDTQYF.

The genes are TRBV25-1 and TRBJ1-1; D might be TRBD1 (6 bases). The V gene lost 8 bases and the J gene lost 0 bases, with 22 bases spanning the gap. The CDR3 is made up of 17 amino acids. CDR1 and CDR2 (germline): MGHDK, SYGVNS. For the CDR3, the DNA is TGTGCCAGCTACATACCGGGACATCCACCGATGAACACTGAAGCTTTCTTT. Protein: CASYIPGHPPMNTEAFF.

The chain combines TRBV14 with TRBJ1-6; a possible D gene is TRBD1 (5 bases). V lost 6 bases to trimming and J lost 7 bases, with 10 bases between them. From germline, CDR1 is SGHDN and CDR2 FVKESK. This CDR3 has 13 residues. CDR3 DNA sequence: TGTGCCAGCAGGGACTACAGGAATTCACCCCTCCACTTT. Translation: CASRDYRNSPLHF.

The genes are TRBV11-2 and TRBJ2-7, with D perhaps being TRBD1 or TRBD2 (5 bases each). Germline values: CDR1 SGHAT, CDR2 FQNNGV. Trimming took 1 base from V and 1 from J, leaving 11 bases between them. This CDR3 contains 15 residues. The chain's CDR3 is CASSLAWGFSYEQYF. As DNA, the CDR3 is TGTGCCAGCAGCTTAGCGTGGGGGTTTTCCTACGAGCAGTACTTC.

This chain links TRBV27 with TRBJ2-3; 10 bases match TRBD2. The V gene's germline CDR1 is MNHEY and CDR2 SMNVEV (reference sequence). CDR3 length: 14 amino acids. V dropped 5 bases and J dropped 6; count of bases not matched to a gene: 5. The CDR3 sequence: CASSLLAGEDTQYF. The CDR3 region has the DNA TGTGCCAGCAGTCTCCTAGCGGGAGAGGATACGCAGTATTTT.

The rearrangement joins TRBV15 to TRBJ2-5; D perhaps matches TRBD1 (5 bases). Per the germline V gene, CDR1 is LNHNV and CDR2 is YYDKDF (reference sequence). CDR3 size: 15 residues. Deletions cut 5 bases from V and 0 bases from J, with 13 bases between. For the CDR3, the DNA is TGTGCCACCAGCCTAGGGGTCCGGGACCAAGAGACCCAGTACTTC. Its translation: CATSLGVRDQETQYF. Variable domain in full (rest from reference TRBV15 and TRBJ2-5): DAMVIQNPRYQVTQFGKPVTLSCSQTLNHNVMYWYQQKSSQAPKLLFHYYDKDFNNEADTPDNFQSRRPNTSFCFLDIRSPGLGDTAMYLCATSLGVRDQETQYFGPGTRLLVL.

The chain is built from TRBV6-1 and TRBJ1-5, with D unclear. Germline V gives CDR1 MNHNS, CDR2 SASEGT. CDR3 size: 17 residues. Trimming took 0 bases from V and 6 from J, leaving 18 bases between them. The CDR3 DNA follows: TGTGCCAGCAGTGAAGCATTGGGCCCGGCGTTTTTTCAGCCCCAGCATTTT. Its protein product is CASSEALGPAFFQPQHF.

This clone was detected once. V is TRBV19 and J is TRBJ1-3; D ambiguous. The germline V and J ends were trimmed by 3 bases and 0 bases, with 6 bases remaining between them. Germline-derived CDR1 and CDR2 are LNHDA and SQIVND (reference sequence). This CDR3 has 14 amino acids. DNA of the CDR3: TGTGCCAGTAGTATTCGCTCCTCTGGAAACACCATATATTTT. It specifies CASSIRSSGNTIYF.

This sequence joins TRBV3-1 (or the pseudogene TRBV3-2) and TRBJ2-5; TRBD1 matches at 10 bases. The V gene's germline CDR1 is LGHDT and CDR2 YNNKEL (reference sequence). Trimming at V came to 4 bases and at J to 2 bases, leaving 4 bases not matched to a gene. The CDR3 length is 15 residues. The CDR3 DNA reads TGTGCCAGCAGCCGGACAGGGGGAGGGCAAGAGACCCAGTACTTC. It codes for CASSRTGGGQETQYF.

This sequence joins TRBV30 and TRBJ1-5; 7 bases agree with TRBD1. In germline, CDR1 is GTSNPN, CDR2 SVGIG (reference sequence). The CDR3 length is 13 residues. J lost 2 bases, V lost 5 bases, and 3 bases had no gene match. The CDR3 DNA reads TGTGCCTGGCGGGGACAGCGCAATCAGCCCCAGCATTTT. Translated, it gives CAWRGQRNQPQHF. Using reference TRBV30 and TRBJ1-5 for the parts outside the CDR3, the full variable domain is SQTIHQWPATLVQPVGSPLSLECTVEGTSNPNLYWYRQAAGRGLQLLFYSVGIGQISSEVPQNLSASRPQDRQFILSSKKLLLSDSGFYLCAWRGQRNQPQHFGDGTRLSIL.

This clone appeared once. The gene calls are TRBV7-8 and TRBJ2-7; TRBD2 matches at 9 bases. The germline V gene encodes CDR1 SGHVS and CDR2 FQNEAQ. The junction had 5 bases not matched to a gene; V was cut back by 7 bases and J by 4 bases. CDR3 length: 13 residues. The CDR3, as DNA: TGTGCCAGCACCTTGACTAGCGGTTACGAGCAGTACTTC. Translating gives CASTLTSGYEQYF.

The CDR3 is CASRPHRSTNYGYTF. The CDR3 region has the DNA TGTGCCAGCAGACCTCACAGGAGTACTAACTATGGCTACACCTTC. The chain links TRBV3-1 (or the pseudogene TRBV3-2) to TRBJ1-2; TRBD1 is a possible D gene (5 bases). The V gene's germline CDR1 is LGHDT and CDR2 YNNKEL (reference sequence). The ends were cut back, 6 bases at V and 0 bases at J, with 14 bases in the middle. The CDR3 spans 15 residues.

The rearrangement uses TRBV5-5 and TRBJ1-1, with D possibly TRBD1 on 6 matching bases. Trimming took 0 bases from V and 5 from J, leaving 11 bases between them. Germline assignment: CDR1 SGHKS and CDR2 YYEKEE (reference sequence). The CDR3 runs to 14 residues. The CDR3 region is CASSLVRRGTEAFF. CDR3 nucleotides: TGTGCCAGCAGCTTGGTTCGGAGGGGGACTGAAGCTTTCTTT.

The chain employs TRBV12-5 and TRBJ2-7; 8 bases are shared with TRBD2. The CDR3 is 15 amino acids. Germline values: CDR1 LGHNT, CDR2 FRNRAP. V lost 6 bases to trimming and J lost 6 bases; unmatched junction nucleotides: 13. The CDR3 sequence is CASGLNGAGVSEQYF. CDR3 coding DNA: TGTGCTAGTGGGTTAAATGGAGCGGGAGTCAGCGAGCAGTACTTC.

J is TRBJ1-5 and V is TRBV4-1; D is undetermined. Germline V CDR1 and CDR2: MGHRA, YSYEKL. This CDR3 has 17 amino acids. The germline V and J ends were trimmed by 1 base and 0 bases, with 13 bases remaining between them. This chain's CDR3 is CASSQALDGYSNQPQHF. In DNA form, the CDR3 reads TGCGCCAGCAGCCAAGCATTAGACGGATATAGCAATCAGCCCCAGCATTTT.

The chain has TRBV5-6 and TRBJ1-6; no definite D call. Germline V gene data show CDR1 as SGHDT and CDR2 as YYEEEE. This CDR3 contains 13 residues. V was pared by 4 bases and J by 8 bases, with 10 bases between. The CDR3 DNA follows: TGTGCCAGCAGCGTAACCGGAGATTCACCCCTCCACTTT. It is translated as CASSVTGDSPLHF.